Listed below are T cell receptor beta chains from one sample, sequenced in a study of blood T cell repertoires in COVID-19. Generated by immunoSEQ multiplex PCR, the TCRdb table keeps only in-frame clones and is missing some. The sample has about 350,000 clones, more than 75% seen once. Sequencing input: PBMCs or T cells enriched from blood (not recorded which). These receptors all stem from a woman aged 30 to 39 who had recovered from COVID-19. CDR3s include the opening cysteine and the closing phenylalanine or tryptophan. A D gene is named only where the DNA matches it firmly. Rows may omit the clone size; those that give it use once, few, many or a size class.

.	TRBV5-1	.	TRBJ1-1	TGCGCCAGCAGCTTGGCCGGGGGTGACACTGAAGCTTTCTTT	CASSLAGGDTEAFF
few	TRBV28	.	TRBJ1-2	TGTGCCAGCAGCTCCAGGGCCGGGGGAAGCTACACCTTC	CASSSRAGGSYTF
.	TRBV10-3	TRBD1	TRBJ2-1	TGTGCCATCGCCGGAGGCCGGGACAGGGGTAACAATGAGCAGTTCTTC	CAIAGGRDRGNNEQFF
.	TRBV7-6	TRBD2	TRBJ2-5	TGTGCCAGCAGCCCGGTCGGGACTAGCGGGGGTGGAGAGACCCAGTACTTC	CASSPVGTSGGGETQYF
.	TRBV12-1	.	TRBJ1-5	TGTGCCAGCAGCTTTTTTAAGTTGGGGGGGACCTGCAATCAGCCCCAGCATTTT	CASSFFKLGGTCNQPQHF
.	TRBV5-1	.	TRBJ2-7	TGCGCCAGCAGCTTAGCCGGGAACGCCGACTACGAGCAGTACTTC	CASSLAGNADYEQYF
once	TRBV6-4	TRBD1	TRBJ1-4	TGTGCCAGCAGGGGACAGGGCCGGGGGGCTAATGAAAAACTGTTTTTT	CASRGQGRGANEKLFF
.	TRBV28	.	TRBJ1-5	TGTGCCAGCAGTTTCAGGGGTCTCAATCAGCCCCAGCATTTT	CASSFRGLNQPQHF
.	TRBV7-2	.	TRBJ1-2	TGTGCCAGCAGCCCACAGGACAGTCGTAGGGGTGGCTACACCTTC	CASSPQDSRRGGYTF
few	TRBV27	.	TRBJ1-2	TGTGCCAGCAGTTTATCGAACGGGTATGGCTACACCTTC	CASSLSNGYGYTF
.	TRBV20-1	TRBD2	TRBJ2-3	TGCAGTGCTAGTAGGCGGGAGAGCACAGATACGCAGTATTTT	CSASRRESTDTQYF
.	TRBV18	TRBD2	TRBJ2-2	TGTGCCAGCTCACCGTCCCTAGCGGGAGAAAACACCGGGGAGCTGTTTTTT	CASSPSLAGENTGELFF
.	TRBV19	TRBD1	TRBJ1-2	TGTGCCAGTAGTGTCACAGGGGGGACCAACTATGGCTACACCTTC	CASSVTGGTNYGYTF
.	TRBV19	TRBD1	TRBJ1-2	TGTGCCAGTAGTATTGGGACAGGGAACTATGGCTACACCTTC	CASSIGTGNYGYTF
few	TRBV11-3	TRBD2	TRBJ2-7	TGTGCCAGCAGCCCCCCGAGACTAGCGGGACGTTATGGGCAGTACTTC	CASSPPRLAGRYGQYF
.	TRBV5-6	TRBD1	TRBJ1-2	TGTGCCAGCAGCTTTCATGGGGACAGGGGTAACTATGGCTACACCTTC	CASSFHGDRGNYGYTF
.	TRBV6-5	TRBD2	TRBJ2-1	TGTGCCAGCAGGACTAGCGGGGGTAGGGATGAGCAGTTCTTC	CASRTSGGRDEQFF
.	TRBV7-6	.	TRBJ1-4	TGTGCCAGCAGCTTAGGGACAGCGAGTAGTGAAAAACTGTTTTTT	CASSLGTASSEKLFF
.	TRBV7-6	TRBD2	TRBJ2-1	TGTGCCAGCAGCTCCGGGACTAGCGGGTCTTCCTACAATGAGCAGTTCTTC	CASSSGTSGSSYNEQFF
few	TRBV24-1	TRBD2	TRBJ2-2	TGTGCCACCAGTGATCCTTCTAGCGGAGCGAACACCGGGGAGCTGTTTTTT	CATSDPSSGANTGELFF